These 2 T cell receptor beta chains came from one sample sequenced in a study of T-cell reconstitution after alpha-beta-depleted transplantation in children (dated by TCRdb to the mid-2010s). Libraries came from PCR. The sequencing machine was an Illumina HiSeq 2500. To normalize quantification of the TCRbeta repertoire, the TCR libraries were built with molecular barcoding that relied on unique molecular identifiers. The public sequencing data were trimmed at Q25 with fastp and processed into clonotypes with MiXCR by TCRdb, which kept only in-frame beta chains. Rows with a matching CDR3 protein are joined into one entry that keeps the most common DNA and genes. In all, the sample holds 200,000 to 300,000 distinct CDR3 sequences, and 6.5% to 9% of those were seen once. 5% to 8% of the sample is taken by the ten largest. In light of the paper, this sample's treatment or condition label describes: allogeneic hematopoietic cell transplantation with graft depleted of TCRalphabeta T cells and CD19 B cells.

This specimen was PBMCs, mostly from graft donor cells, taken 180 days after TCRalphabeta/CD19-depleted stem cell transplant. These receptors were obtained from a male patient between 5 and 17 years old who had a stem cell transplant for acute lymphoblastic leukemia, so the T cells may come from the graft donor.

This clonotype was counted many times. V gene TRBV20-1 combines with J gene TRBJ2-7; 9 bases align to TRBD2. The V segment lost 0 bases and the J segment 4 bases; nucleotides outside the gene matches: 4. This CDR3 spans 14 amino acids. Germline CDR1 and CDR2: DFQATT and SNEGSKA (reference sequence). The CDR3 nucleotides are TGCAGTGCTAGAGACCTAGCGGGGAGATACGAGCAGTACTTC. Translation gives CSARDLAGRYEQYF.

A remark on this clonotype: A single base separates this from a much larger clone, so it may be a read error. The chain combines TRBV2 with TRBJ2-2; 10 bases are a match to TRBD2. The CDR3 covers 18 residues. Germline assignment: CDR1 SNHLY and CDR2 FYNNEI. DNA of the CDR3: TGTACCAGCAGTTTTTTAAGCGGGAGGGCCCAGAACACCGGGGAGCTGTTTTTT. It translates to CTSSFLSGRAQNTGELFF.